Listed below are T cell receptor beta chains from one sample, sequenced in a study of T-cell reconstitution after alpha-beta-depleted transplantation in children. From the PCR reads, TCRdb called clonotypes with MiXCR, one entry per CDR3 protein. The profile shows hundreds of thousands of distinct CDR3 sequences, around 12% of them singletons. The sample was PBMCs, taken before TCRalphabeta/CD19-depleted stem cell transplant. The receptors shown here come from a girl aged 2 to 10 with congenital amegakaryocytic thrombocytopenia, due to receive a stem cell transplant. Each CDR3 is given without its conserved first and last residue. Rows give clone size only sometimes, using once, few, many, or a class for an expanded clone.

>TRBV10-3|many
AIRGLAPYNEQF
>TRBV28|many
ASRGLRLLDNEQF
>TRBV7-8|many
ASSSTRLGNEQF
>TRBV5-1|many
ASSQRRLAGGSDEQF
>TRBV5-1|-
ASSLGTGTTYEQY
>TRBV6-5|-
ASRGSSETQY
>TRBV5-1|many
ASRDRYNEQF
>TRBV13|many
ASSYYPGLAGEEQY
>TRBV7-7|many
ASSPLGLATDTQY
>TRBV12-3/TRBV12-4|many
ASSPLAGGADTQY
>TRBV7-8|-
ASSLGWANYEQY
>TRBV29-1|-
SVEIDAMNTGELF
>TRBV29-1|many
SVWEVAKNIQY
>TRBV5-1|many
ASSPRSGPDTQY
>TRBV5-1|many
ASSLVANTEAF
>TRBV12-3/TRBV12-4|-
ASSLWTGATGQY
>TRBV12-3/TRBV12-4|many
ASSPRTGIYEQY
>TRBV5-1|many
ASSFQGTVNEKLF
>TRBV4-1|few
ASSQPGTEQF
>TRBV7-2|few
ASSSPLEASLHEQY
>TRBV29-1|many
SVDNSGANVLT
>TRBV27|few
ASSLWVGTDTQY
>TRBV15|-
ATSRKGSQETQY
>TRBV15|few
ATSRARQAYEQY
>TRBV5-1|many
ASSSEGRLPQH
>TRBV10-2|few
ASRKSGTAYEQY
>TRBV20-1|-
SGLSGLGTDTQY
>TRBV18|-
ASSRPGTRETQY
>TRBV7-9|many
ASSKGAGEIYEQY
>TRBV30|few
AWVPGQGRYEQY
>TRBV7-6|few
ASSFYLGGRVRNEQF
>TRBV29-1|many
SVQGGDSSYEQY
>TRBV28|-
ASRPGLAVLPDTQY
>TRBV30|-
AWSVGVAGSDEQY
>TRBV4-2|-
ASSQDLRAGVDTQY
>TRBV7-9|-
ASSLGGGSSGNTIY
>TRBV4-1|few
ASSQPRLGARGYGYT
>TRBV20-1|many
SARQEVNEKLF
>TRBV5-1|many
ASSSVSDTEAF
>TRBV12-3/TRBV12-4|few
ASSRGGSRFVYEQY
>TRBV5-1|many
ASSSTGGTEAF
>TRBV20-1|many
SARVAGVSYNEQF
>TRBV20-1|-
SAPKLKGLAAQETQY
>TRBV29-1|many
SVDGTGAGYT
>TRBV18|-
ASSNYRGEAF